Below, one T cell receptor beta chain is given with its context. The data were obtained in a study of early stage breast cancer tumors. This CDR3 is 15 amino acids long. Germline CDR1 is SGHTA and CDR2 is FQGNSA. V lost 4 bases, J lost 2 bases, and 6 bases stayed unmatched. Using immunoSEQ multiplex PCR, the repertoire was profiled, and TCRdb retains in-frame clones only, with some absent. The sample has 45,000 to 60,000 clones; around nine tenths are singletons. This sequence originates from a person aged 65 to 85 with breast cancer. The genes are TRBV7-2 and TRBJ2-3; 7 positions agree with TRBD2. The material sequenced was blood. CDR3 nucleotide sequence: TGTGCCAGCAGCTCCCAAGCGGGGTACACAGATACGCAGTATTTT. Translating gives CASSSQAGYTDTQYF.